One sample yielded the 11 T cell receptor beta chains listed below, sequenced in a study of early T cells in non-severe SARS-CoV-2 infection (dated by TCRdb to 2020 to 2023). The protocol used for the library was 5' RACE. Reads for this sample came from a NextSeq 500. TCRdb applied fastp at Q25 and MiXCR to the public reads, then kept only in-frame beta chains. Rows matching on CDR3 protein sequence are summarized as one entry with the most common DNA and genes. In all, the sample holds about 94,000 distinct CDR3 sequences, and roughly 13% of those were seen once. The top ten clones comprise 2% to 2.5% of the sample. Sequencing was done on a sample of whole blood. These receptors were collected from an adult who was a healthcare worker with PCR-confirmed SARS-CoV-2 infection or an uninfected control (not recorded which).

This clonotype was counted between two and nine times. The rearrangement links TRBV5-4 to TRBJ1-2, with 9 bases that match TRBD1. This CDR3 comprises 13 residues. The V and J ends lost 4 bases and 6 bases, in that order; junction bases with no gene match: 4. The germline V gene has CDR1 SGHNT and CDR2 YYREEE (reference sequence). The CDR3 sequence: CASSRDREDGYTF. The DNA for the CDR3 is TGTGCCAGCAGCCGGGACAGGGAGGATGGCTACACCTTC.

The chain joins TRBV6-5 to TRBJ1-5; D is ambiguous. The CDR3 runs to 14 residues. V shed 7 bases and J shed 4 bases, with 14 bases lying between them. Germline V lookup: CDR1 MNHEY, CDR2 SVGAGI. The CDR3 DNA reads TGTGCCAGCAAAGGATCGGGGAGAAATCAGCCCCAGCATTTT. Translated: CASKGSGRNQPQHF.

This clonotype was picked up one time. The rearrangement uses TRBV7-3 and TRBJ2-3, with unresolved D. The CDR3 runs 17 residues. Per germline, CDR1 SGHTA and CDR2 FQGTGA. V was shortened by 5 bases and J by 0 bases, with 18 bases between the two germline ends. The CDR3 DNA sequence: TGTGCCAGCAGCCTTCGTCCGGCCGCCTCTAGCACAGATACGCAGTATTTT. This gives the protein CASSLRPAASSTDTQYF.

This clonotype was picked up many times. The chain couples TRBV28 to TRBJ2-5; no clear D gene. V lost 3 bases and J lost 0, with 8 bases in between. The CDR3 is made up of 14 amino acids. Germline-derived CDR1 and CDR2 are MDHEN and SYDVKM. CDR3 coding DNA: TGTGCCAGCAGTTTTGGTCAGAACCAAGAGACCCAGTACTTC. Its translation is CASSFGQNQETQYF.

This clonotype was observed many times. The rearrangement links TRBV18 to TRBJ1-2; 8 bases align to TRBD1. The CDR3 contains 15 residues. V gave up 3 bases and J gave up 3 bases; unmatched junction bases: 6. From germline, CDR1 is KGHSH and CDR2 LQKENI. CDR3 amino acids: CASSPWTGSDYGYTF. The CDR3 region has the DNA TGTGCCAGCTCACCGTGGACAGGGAGTGACTATGGCTACACCTTC. Complete variable domain (other parts from reference TRBV18 and TRBJ1-2): NAGVMQNPRHLVRRRGQEARLRCSPMKGHSHVYWYRQLPEEGLKFMVYLQKENIIDESGMPKERFSAEFPKEGPSILRIQQVVRGDSAAYFCASSPWTGSDYGYTFGSGTRLTVV.

This clonotype was recorded at least ten times. The chain recombines TRBV20-1 with TRBJ1-5, with D possibly being TRBD1 (6 bases). The CDR3 loop spans 14 amino acids. V lost 6 bases to trimming and J lost 7 bases, with 19 bases between them. The germline V gene has CDR1 DFQATT and CDR2 SNEGSKA (reference sequence). The CDR3 region is CSATENRDGQPQHF. The CDR3 DNA follows: TGCAGTGCAACCGAGAACAGGGACGGACAGCCCCAGCATTTT.

Details on this clonotype: A much bigger clone sits one base away, suggesting this may be a read error. The chain combines TRBV6-2 or TRBV6-3 with TRBJ2-5, with D perhaps TRBD1 (6 bases). The CDR3 is made up of 13 amino acids. CDR1 is MNHEY, CDR2 SVGEGT, per germline. CDR3 bases: TGTGCCAGCAGTAACAGGGCTCAAGAGACCCGGTACTTC. Translated, it gives CASSNRAQETRYF.

There are a few counts of this clonotype. V is TRBV29-1 and J is TRBJ2-1, with 8 bases lining up with TRBD2. Germline CDR1 reads SQVTM; CDR2 reads ANQGSEA. J was trimmed by 2 bases and V by 3 bases; bases with no gene match: 3. CDR3 length equals 14 residues. CDR3 nucleotide sequence: TGCAGCGTTGAGCGGGGGGCCGCCTACAATGAGCAGTTCTTC. Its translation is CSVERGAAYNEQFF.

This clonotype showed up many times. This rearrangement joins TRBV19 to TRBJ2-6; tentative D call: TRBD1 (5 bases). The V end lost 7 bases, the J end lost 6 bases, and 13 bases lay between the germline ends. This CDR3 region has 14 residues. In germline, CDR1 is LNHDA, CDR2 SQIVND (reference sequence). The CDR3 here is CASKGQGLANVLTF. CDR3 nucleotides: TGTGCCAGTAAAGGTCAGGGATTGGCCAACGTCCTGACTTTC.

This clonotype was detected ten times or more. The chain joins TRBV7-9 to TRBJ1-5, with D unclear. Deletions cut 3 bases from V and 2 bases from J, with 8 bases between. Germline V gene data show CDR1 as SEHNR and CDR2 as FQNEAQ (reference sequence). The CDR3 is 14 residues long. CDR3 nucleotide sequence: TGTGCCAGCAGCTTGTGGGGAGGCAATCAGCCCCAGCATTTT. It yields the protein CASSLWGGNQPQHF.

Points on this clonotype: Likely a read error: the CDR3 ends without its conserved phenylalanine or tryptophan. The chain employs TRBV5-1 and TRBJ1-4, with a possible D match to TRBD1 (5 bases). Deletions cut 2 bases from V and 6 bases from J, with 14 bases between. The CDR3 has 15 residues. Germline V gives CDR1 SGHRS, CDR2 YFSETQ. The CDR3 DNA reads as TGCGCCAGCAGCTTTGGGACCCTGAGAGATGAAAAACTGTTTTCT. Amino acids: CASSFGTLRDEKLFS.